This T cell receptor (beta chain) was found in a study of early T cells in non-severe SARS-CoV-2 infection. Each CDR3 protein is one row after TCRdb ran MiXCR on the 5' RACE reads. The sample contains roughly 40,000 distinct CDR3 sequences, 4.7% of which appear only once. At least ten counts were recorded for this clonotype. The antigen remains undetermined. The study's findings and limits: Anti-spike CD8 specificities were favored by VDJdb matching, whose results missed private and CD4 specificities.

The CDR3 has 17 residues. Trimming cost V 4 bases and J 0 bases, with 17 bases left between them. CDR1 and CDR2 (germline): SGHNT, YYREEE (reference sequence). V is TRBV5-4 and J is TRBJ2-1; possibly TRBD2 for D (7 bases). The clonotype originates from an adult who was a healthcare worker with PCR-confirmed SARS-CoV-2 infection or an uninfected control (not recorded which). Sequenced sample: whole blood. The CDR3 sequence: CASSPVGGGFSYNEQFF. The CDR3 bases are TGTGCCAGCAGCCCAGTCGGCGGGGGCTTCTCCTACAATGAGCAGTTCTTC.